Given below is one T cell receptor (beta chain) in context. CDR1 WSHSY and CDR2 SAAADI come from the germline V gene. Trimming took 8 bases from V and 2 from J; bases not matched to a gene: 13. The CDR3 length is 16 residues. The data originate from a study of T cell responses to AZD1222 COVID-19 vaccine. Here immunoSEQ multiplex PCR was the method, and the copy in TCRdb shows in-frame clones only, minus some. The sample carries some 200,000 clones, 70% to 90% recorded once. The sequence was obtained from an adult who received the AZD1222 COVID-19 vaccine. The V gene is TRBV10-2, the J gene TRBJ2-7; 9 nucleotides align to TRBD2. This specimen was peripheral blood, taken 28 days after the second AZD1222 dose. The CDR3 protein is CASSLRGASGTYEQYF. In DNA form, the CDR3 reads TGCGCCAGCTCCCTAAGGGGGGCTAGCGGGACCTACGAGCAGTACTTC.